This T cell receptor beta chain comes out of a study of Siglec-9 on CD8 T cells in melanoma. Findings and caveats of the study: An effector memory CD8+ T-cell subset seemingly accumulating in melanoma was reportedly marked and regulated by Siglec-9.

Germline V gives CDR1 MNHEY, CDR2 SMNVEV (reference sequence). Trimming cost V 6 bases and J 5 bases; bases outside gene matches: 12. The CDR3 is 15 amino acids. To note about this clone: Its target is not known.

This table comes from immunoSEQ multiplex PCR, and its TCRdb copy is limited to in-frame clones, with some not included. The repertoire includes 30,000 to 45,000 clones, around 82% of them detected once, and around 1.8% sits in the top ten. This chain links TRBV27 with TRBJ1-2, with 7 bases fitting TRBD1. Sample: Siglec-9- CD8+ T cells sorted from blood. This TCR came from a human donor in good health. In nucleotides, the CDR3 is TGTGCCAGCAGCCACAGGGGCGCGCCACTTTATGGCTACACCTTC. Encoded protein: CASSHRGAPLYGYTF.